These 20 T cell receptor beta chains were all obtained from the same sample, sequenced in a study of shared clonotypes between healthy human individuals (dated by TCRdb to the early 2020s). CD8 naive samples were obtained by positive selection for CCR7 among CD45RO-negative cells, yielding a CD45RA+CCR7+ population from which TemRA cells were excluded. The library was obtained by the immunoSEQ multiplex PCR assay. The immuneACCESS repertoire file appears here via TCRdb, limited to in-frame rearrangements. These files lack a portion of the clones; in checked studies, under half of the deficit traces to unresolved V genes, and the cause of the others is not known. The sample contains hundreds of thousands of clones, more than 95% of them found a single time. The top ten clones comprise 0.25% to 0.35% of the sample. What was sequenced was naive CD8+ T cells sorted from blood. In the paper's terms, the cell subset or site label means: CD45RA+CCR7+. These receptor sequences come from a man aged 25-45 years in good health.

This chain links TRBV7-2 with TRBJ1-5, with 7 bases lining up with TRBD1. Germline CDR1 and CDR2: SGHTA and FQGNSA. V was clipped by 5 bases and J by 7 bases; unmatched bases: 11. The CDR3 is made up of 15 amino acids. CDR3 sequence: CASSTGTARGQPQHF. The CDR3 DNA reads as TGTGCCAGCAGCACCGGGACAGCGAGGGGACAGCCCCAGCATTTT.

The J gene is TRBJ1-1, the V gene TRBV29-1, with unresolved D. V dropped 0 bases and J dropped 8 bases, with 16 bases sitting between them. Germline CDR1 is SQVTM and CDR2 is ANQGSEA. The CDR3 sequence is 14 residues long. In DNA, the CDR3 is TGCAGCGTTGAAGATCCCCGGGTCCCGTGGGAAGCTTTCTTT. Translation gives CSVEDPRVPWEAFF.

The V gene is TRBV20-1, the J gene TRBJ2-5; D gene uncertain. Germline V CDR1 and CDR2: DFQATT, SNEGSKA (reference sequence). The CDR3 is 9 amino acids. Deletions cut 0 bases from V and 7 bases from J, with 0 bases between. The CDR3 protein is CSARETQYF. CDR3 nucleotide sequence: TGCAGTGCTAGAGAGACCCAGTACTTC.

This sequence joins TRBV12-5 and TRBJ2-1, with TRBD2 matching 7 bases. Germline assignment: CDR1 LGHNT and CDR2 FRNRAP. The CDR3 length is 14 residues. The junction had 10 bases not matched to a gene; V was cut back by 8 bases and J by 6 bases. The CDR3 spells CASSGGRRGNEQFF. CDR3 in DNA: TGTGCTAGTAGTGGCGGGAGAAGGGGCAATGAGCAGTTCTTC.

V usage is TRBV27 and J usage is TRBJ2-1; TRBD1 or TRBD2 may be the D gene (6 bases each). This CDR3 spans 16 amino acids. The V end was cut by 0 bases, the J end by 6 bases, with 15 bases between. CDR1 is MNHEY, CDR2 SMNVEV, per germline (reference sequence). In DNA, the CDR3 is TGTGCCAGCAGTTTATCGGAGGGGGAGATCCCCAATGAGCAGTTCTTC. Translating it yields CASSLSEGEIPNEQFF.

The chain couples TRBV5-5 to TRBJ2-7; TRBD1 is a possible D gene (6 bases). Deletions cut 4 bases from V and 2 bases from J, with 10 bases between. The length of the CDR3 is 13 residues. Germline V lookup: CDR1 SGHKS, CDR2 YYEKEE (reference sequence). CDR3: CASSPDSPYEQYF. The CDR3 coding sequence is TGTGCCAGCAGCCCGGACAGTCCCTACGAGCAGTACTTC.

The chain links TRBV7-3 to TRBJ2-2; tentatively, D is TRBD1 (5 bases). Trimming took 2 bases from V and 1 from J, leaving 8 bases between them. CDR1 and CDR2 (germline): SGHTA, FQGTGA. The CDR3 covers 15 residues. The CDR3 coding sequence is TGTGCCAGCAGCTTACAGGGTTTGAACACCGGGGAGCTGTTTTTT. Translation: CASSLQGLNTGELFF.

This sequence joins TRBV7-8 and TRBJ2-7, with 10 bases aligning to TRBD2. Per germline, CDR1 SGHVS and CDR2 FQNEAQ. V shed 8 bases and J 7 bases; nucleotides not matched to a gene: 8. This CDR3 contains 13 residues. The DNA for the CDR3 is TGTGCCAGCGATAGCGGGGGGACGGGGGAGCAGTACTTC. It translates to CASDSGGTGEQYF.

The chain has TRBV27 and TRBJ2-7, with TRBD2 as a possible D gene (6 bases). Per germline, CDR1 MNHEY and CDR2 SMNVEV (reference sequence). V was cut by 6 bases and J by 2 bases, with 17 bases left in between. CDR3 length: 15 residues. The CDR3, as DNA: TGTGCCAGCAGGCCCGCCGGGACTGATACCTACGAGCAGTACTTC. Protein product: CASRPAGTDTYEQYF.

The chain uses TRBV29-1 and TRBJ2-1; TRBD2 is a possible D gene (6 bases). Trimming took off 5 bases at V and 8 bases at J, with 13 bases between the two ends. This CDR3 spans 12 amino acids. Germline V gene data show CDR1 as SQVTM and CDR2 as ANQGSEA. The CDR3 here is CSVTGLPHEQFF. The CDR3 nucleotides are TGCAGCGTTACGGGACTGCCCCATGAGCAGTTCTTC.

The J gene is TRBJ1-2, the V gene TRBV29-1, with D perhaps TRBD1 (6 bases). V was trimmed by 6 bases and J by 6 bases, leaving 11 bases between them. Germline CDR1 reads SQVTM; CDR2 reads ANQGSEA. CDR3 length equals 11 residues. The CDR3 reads CSVAGEDGYTF. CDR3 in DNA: TGCAGCGTGGCAGGGGAGGATGGCTACACCTTC.

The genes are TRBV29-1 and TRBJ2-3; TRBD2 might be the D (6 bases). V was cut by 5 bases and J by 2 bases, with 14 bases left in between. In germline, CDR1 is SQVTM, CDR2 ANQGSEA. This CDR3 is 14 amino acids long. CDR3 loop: CSVLAAGHTDTQYF. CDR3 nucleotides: TGCAGCGTTCTAGCAGCGGGCCACACAGATACGCAGTATTTT.

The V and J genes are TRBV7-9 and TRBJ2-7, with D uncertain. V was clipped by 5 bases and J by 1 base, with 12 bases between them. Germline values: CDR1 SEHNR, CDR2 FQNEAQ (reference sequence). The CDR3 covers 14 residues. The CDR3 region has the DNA TGTGCCAGCAGCACGACTTTGGAATCCTACGAGCAGTACTTC. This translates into CASSTTLESYEQYF.

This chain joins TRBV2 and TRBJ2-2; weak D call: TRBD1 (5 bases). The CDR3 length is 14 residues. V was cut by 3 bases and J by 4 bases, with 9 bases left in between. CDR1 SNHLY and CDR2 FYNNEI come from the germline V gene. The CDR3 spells CASSDPRATGELFF. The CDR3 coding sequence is TGTGCCAGCAGTGACCCCAGGGCCACCGGGGAGCTGTTTTTT.

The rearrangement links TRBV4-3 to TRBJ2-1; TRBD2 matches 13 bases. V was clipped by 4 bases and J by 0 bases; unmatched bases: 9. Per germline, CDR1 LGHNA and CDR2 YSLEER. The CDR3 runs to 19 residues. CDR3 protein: CASSPSGLAGRASYNEQFF. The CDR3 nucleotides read TGCGCCAGCAGCCCCTCGGGACTAGCGGGACGAGCCTCCTACAATGAGCAGTTCTTC.

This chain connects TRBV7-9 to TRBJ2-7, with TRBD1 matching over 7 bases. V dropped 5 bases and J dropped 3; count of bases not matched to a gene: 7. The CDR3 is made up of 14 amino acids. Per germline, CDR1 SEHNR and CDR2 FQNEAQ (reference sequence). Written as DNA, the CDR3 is TGTGCCAGCAGCGGCCAGGGACAGCTCTACGAGCAGTACTTC. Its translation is CASSGQGQLYEQYF.

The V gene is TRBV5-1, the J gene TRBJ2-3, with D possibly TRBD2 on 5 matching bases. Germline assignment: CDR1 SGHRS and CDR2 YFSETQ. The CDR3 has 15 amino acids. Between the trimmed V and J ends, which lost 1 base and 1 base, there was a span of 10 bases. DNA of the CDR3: TGCGCCAGCAGCTTGACCCGGGGTGGCACAGATACGCAGTATTTT. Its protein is CASSLTRGGTDTQYF.

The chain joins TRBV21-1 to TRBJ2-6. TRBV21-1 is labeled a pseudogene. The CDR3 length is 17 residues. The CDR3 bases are TGTGCCAGCAGCCAAAAGTTAAGGATCTCTGGGGCCAACGTCCTGACTTTC. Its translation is CASSQKLRISGANVLTF.

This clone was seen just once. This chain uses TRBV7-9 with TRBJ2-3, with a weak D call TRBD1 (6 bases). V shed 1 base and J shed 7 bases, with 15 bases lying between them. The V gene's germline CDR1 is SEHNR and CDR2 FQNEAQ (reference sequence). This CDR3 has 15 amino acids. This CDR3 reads CASSLETGHRNTQYF. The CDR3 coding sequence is TGTGCCAGCAGCTTAGAAACGGGACATCGGAATACGCAGTATTTT.

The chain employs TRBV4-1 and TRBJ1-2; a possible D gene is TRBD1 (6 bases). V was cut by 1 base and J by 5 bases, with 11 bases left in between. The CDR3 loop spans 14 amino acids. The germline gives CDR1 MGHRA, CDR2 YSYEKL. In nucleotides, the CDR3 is TGCGCCAGCAGCCAAGGGACAGACTTATATGGCTACACCTTC. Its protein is CASSQGTDLYGYTF.